This T cell receptor (beta chain) was obtained from a study of T cell repertoires in cytomegalovirus infection. Study as a whole: An indication of both CMV infection and matching HLA type came from public TCR beta signatures.

Broader study findings: Public TCR beta family frequency separated CMV-and-HLA carriers, including in an independent cohort. Clonotypes of TCR beta that were HLA-C-restricted and CMV-specific dominated the ex vivo response.

TCRdb called the reads again in MiXCR, with one record for every CDR3 protein. The data contain about 260,000 distinct CDR3 sequences, roughly 9.1% of them singletons. Trimming shortened V by 3 bases and J by 1 base, and 9 bases separated the two germline ends. The CDR3 spans 13 residues. Germline V CDR1 and CDR2: DFQATT, SNEGSKA (reference sequence). A single count supports this clonotype. No antigen is known for it. The sequencing input was PBMCs. This TCR derives from a human donor in good health (CMV status not recorded). Some clones in this sample may be carry-over from other donors' samples. This rearrangement joins TRBV20-1 to TRBJ1-1; tentative D call: TRBD1 (5 bases). The CDR3 protein is CSARGLPNTEAFF. CDR3 nucleotide sequence: TGCAGTGCTAGGGGGCTGCCGAACACTGAAGCTTTCTTT.